This T cell receptor beta chain was profiled in a study of PD-1 and CTLA-4 blockade in melanoma. Germline CDR1 reads SGHTA; CDR2 reads FQGNSA. The CDR3 covers 18 residues. V was pared by 3 bases and J by 1 base, with 8 bases of the junction left unmatched. The repertoire was sequenced with immunoSEQ multiplex PCR; TCRdb's copy has only in-frame clones and lacks some. The sample includes around 7,200 clones, about four fifths of them seen just once. This clone has a single count. The chain recombines TRBV7-2 with TRBJ2-6, with 8 bases that match TRBD2. The sample was CD8+ T cells from peripheral blood, taken before anti-PD-1 treatment. The TCR comes from a human donor with melanoma. The CDR3 loop reads CASSFAGGAVSGANVLTF. CDR3 bases: TGTGCCAGCAGCTTTGCGGGGGGCGCCGTATCTGGGGCCAACGTCCTGACTTTC.